These 13 T cell receptor beta chains were sequenced from one sample in a study of cytomegalovirus exposure and HLA in healthy donors (dated by TCRdb to between 2016 and 2019). The method was the immunoSEQ multiplex PCR assay. For the multiplex PCR, a mixture combining 60 forward primers for TCR Vbeta segments and 13 reverse primers for TCR Jbeta segments was used. TCRdb limited this immuneACCESS table to in-frame rearrangements with V and J called. A share of clones is missing; checked studies link under half to unresolved V genes, and the rest is unexplained. The sample data list around 150,000 clones, and around 83% of these were observed just once. The ten largest clones represent 7.5% to 9% of the sample. Sequenced material: PBMCs. The receptor set was obtained from a male donor in good health and CMV-seropositive.

The rearrangement uses TRBV4-3 and TRBJ2-3, with D possibly being TRBD2 (6 bases). The CDR3 is 15 residues long. V lost 0 bases, J lost 0 bases, and 7 bases lay in between. Germline values: CDR1 LGHNA, CDR2 YSLEER. The CDR3 DNA sequence: TGCGCCAGCAGCCAAGACGGGGGTAGCACAGATACGCAGTATTTT. This sequence encodes CASSQDGGSTDTQYF.

V and J are TRBV6-6 and TRBJ2-7, with 10 nucleotides matching TRBD2. The length of the CDR3 is 13 residues. Trimming removed 7 bases from V and 5 bases from J; junction bases left unmatched: 5. CDR1 MNHNY and CDR2 SVGAGI come from the germline V gene (reference sequence). CDR3 DNA sequence: TGTGCCAGCAATGTAGCGGGGGGAAACGAGCAGTACTTC. Amino acid sequence: CASNVAGGNEQYF.

J is TRBJ1-4 and V is TRBV5-1; 8 bases are a match to TRBD1. The V segment lost 1 base and the J segment 6 bases; nucleotides outside the gene matches: 2. The V gene's germline CDR1 is SGHRS and CDR2 YFSETQ. There are 14 residues in the CDR3. CDR3 residues: CASSLSGGDEKLFF. CDR3 coding DNA: TGCGCCAGCAGCTTGTCAGGGGGCGATGAAAAACTGTTTTTT.

The chain is built from TRBV7-9 and TRBJ2-7; 8 positions agree with TRBD1. The V and J ends lost 3 bases and 8 bases, in that order; junction bases with no gene match: 3. Per the germline V gene, CDR1 is SEHNR and CDR2 is FQNEAQ (reference sequence). This CDR3 is built from 12 residues. CDR3 in amino acids: CASSLTGDKQYF. The CDR3 region has the DNA TGTGCCAGCAGCTTGACAGGGGATAAGCAGTACTTC. The variable domain in full, completed from reference TRBV7-9 and TRBJ2-7, reads DTGVSQNPRHKITKRGQNVTFRCDPISEHNRLYWYRQTLGQGPEFLTYFQNEAQLEKSRLLSDRFSAERPKGSFSTLEIQRTEQGDSAMYLCASSLTGDKQYFGPGTRLTVT.

The chain links TRBV27 to TRBJ1-1, with 10 bases lining up with TRBD1. The germline V gene has CDR1 MNHEY and CDR2 SMNVEV (reference sequence). V shed 7 bases, J shed 3 bases, and the junction held 14 bases outside the gene matches. The CDR3 is made up of 17 amino acids. This CDR3 reads CASTWGRGQGKDTEAFF. The CDR3 DNA is TGTGCCAGCACCTGGGGGAGGGGACAGGGGAAGGACACTGAAGCTTTCTTT.

V usage is TRBV18 and J usage is TRBJ1-1, with 8 positions matching TRBD1. With V trimmed by 3 bases and J by 5 bases, 2 bases remained unmatched. Germline-derived CDR1 and CDR2 are KGHSH and LQKENI. The CDR3 extends over 13 amino acids. In DNA form, the CDR3 reads TGTGCCAGCTCACCGTACAGGGGGACTGAAGCTTTCTTT. Its protein product is CASSPYRGTEAFF. Drawing the rest from reference TRBV18 and TRBJ1-1, the complete variable domain is NAGVMQNPRHLVRRRGQEARLRCSPMKGHSHVYWYRQLPEEGLKFMVYLQKENIIDESGMPKERFSAEFPKEGPSILRIQQVVRGDSAAYFCASSPYRGTEAFFGQGTRLTVV.

J is TRBJ2-1 and V is TRBV12-2; TRBD2 is taken as the D call from the table, unchecked against the DNA. TRBV12-2 is listed as a pseudogene. The CDR3 contains 15 residues. The CDR3 protein is CASRLSGGSYNEQFF. The CDR3 region has the DNA TGTGCAAGTCGCCTTAGCGGAGGCTCCTACAATGAGCAGTTCTTC.

V gene TRBV19 combines with J gene TRBJ2-1, with TRBD2 matching 14 bases. J was trimmed by 1 base and V by 6 bases; bases with no gene match: 5. The CDR3 totals 17 residues. Germline lookup yields CDR1 LNHDA and CDR2 SQIVND (reference sequence). The CDR3 DNA reads as TGTGCCAGTAGCAGACTAGCGGGAGGGAGTTCCTACAATGAGCAGTTCTTC. Translated: CASSRLAGGSSYNEQFF. The full variable domain, with the rest looked up from reference TRBV19 and TRBJ2-1, is DGGITQSPKYLFRKEGQNVTLSCEQNLNHDAMYWYRQDPGQGLRLIYYSQIVNDFQKGDIAEGYSVSREKKESFPLTVTSAQKNPTAFYLCASSRLAGGSSYNEQFFGPGTRLTVL.

The rearrangement joins TRBV5-1 to TRBJ2-1; D is perhaps TRBD1 (5 bases). The germline V gene encodes CDR1 SGHRS and CDR2 YFSETQ. This CDR3 is 12 amino acids long. V shed 8 bases and J shed 8 bases, with 14 bases lying between them. This CDR3 reads CASTLLGDEQFF. CDR3 nucleotide sequence: TGCGCCAGTACCCTTCTAGGGGATGAGCAGTTCTTC.

The CDR3 here is CASSLGGGDTDTQYF. CDR3 DNA: TGTGCCAGCAGCTTGGGAGGGGGGGACACAGATACGCAGTATTTT. V usage is TRBV5-6 and J usage is TRBJ2-3; a possible D gene is TRBD2 (7 bases). The CDR3 runs 15 residues. Germline CDR1 reads SGHDT; CDR2 reads YYEEEE. Trimming stripped 0 bases from V and 2 bases from J, with 10 bases between.

The rearrangement joins TRBV14 to TRBJ2-3; 7 positions agree with TRBD1. This CDR3 spans 17 amino acids. V lost 1 base, J lost 1 base, and 8 bases stayed unmatched. Per germline, CDR1 SGHDN and CDR2 FVKESK. CDR3: CASSQADRARRTDTQYF. The CDR3 nucleotides are TGTGCCAGCAGCCAAGCCGACAGGGCCCGCCGCACAGATACGCAGTATTTT.

This clone appeared a single time. The rearrangement links TRBV15 to TRBJ1-1; D uncertain. Germline V lookup: CDR1 LNHNV, CDR2 YYDKDF (reference sequence). This CDR3 spans 14 amino acids. Trimming took 1 base from V and 0 from J, leaving 6 bases between them. The CDR3: CATSRGLMNTEAFF. The CDR3 region has the DNA TGTGCCACCAGCAGAGGACTCATGAACACTGAAGCTTTCTTT.

This clone was seen a single time. The V call is TRBV11-3, the J call TRBJ2-1; 10 bases map to TRBD2. V dropped 5 bases and J dropped 9; count of bases not matched to a gene: 13. CDR3 size: 16 residues. Germline V gene lookup returns CDR1 SGHNT and CDR2 YENEEA. CDR3 region: CASSLLPGLAWSEQFF. CDR3 in DNA: TGTGCCAGCAGCCTCCTACCGGGACTAGCGTGGAGTGAGCAGTTCTTC.